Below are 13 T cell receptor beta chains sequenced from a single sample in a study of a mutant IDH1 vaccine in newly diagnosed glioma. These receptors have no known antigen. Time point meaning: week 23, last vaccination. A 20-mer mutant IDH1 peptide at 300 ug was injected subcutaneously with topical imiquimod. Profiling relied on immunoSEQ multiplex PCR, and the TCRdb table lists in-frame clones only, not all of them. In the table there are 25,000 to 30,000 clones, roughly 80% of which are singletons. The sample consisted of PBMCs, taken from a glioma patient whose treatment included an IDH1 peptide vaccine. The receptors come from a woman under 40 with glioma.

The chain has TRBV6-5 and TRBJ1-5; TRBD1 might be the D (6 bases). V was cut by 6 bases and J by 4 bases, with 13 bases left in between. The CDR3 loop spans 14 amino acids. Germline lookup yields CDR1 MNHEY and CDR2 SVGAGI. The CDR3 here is CASSLTGMNQPQHF. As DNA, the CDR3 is TGTGCCAGCAGCCTTACAGGGATGAATCAGCCCCAGCATTTT.

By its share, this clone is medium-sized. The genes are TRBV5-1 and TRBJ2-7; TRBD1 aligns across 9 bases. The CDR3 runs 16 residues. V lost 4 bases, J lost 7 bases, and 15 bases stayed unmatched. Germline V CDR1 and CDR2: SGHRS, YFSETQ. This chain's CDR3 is CASSPDPGTGKGEQYF. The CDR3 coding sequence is TGCGCCAGCAGCCCCGACCCCGGGACAGGGAAGGGTGAGCAGTACTTC.

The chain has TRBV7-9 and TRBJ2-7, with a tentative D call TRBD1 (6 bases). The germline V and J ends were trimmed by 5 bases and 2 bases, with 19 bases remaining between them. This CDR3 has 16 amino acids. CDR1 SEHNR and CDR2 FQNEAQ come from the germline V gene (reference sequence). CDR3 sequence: CASSQPSGQDAYEQYF. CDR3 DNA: TGTGCCAGCAGCCAACCCTCGGGACAAGACGCCTACGAGCAGTACTTC.

The chain's CDR3 is CASSRWGQGMTAYEQYF. The CDR3 DNA follows: TGTGCCAGCAGCCGGTGGGGACAGGGGATGACAGCCTACGAGCAGTACTTC. This chain uses TRBV5-4 with TRBJ2-7; TRBD1 matches 10 bases. The CDR3 length is 17 residues. Trimming cost V 4 bases and J 2 bases; bases outside gene matches: 12. Germline CDR1 is SGHNT and CDR2 is YYREEE (reference sequence).

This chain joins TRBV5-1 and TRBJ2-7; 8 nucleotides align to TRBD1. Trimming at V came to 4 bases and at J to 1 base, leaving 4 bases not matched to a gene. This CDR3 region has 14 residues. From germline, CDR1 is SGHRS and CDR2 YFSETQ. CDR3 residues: CASSTTGGSYEQYF. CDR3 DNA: TGCGCCAGCAGCACAACAGGGGGATCCTACGAGCAGTACTTC.

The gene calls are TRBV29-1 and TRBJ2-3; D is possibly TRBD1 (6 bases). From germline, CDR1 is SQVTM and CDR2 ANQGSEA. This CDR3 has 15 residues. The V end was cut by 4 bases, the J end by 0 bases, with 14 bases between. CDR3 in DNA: TGCAGCGTTGCCCGGGGACAATCTAGCACAGATACGCAGTATTTT. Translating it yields CSVARGQSSTDTQYF.

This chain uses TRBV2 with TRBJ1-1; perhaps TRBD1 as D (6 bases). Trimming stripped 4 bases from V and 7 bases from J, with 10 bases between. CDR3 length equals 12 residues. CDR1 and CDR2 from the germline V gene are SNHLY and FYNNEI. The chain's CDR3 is CASSGRGVEAFF. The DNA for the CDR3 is TGTGCCAGCAGTGGCAGGGGTGTTGAAGCTTTCTTT.

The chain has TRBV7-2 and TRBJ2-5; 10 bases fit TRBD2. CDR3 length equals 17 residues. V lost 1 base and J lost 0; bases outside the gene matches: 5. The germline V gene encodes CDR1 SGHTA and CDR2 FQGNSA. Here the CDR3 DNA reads TGTGCCAGCAGCTTAGGCCTAGCGGGGGCCGACCAAGAGACCCAGTACTTC. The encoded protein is CASSLGLAGADQETQYF.

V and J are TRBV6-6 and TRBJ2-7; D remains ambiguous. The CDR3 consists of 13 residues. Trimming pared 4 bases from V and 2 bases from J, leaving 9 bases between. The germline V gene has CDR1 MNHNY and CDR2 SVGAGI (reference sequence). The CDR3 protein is CASSSSGTYEQYF. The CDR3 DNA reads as TGTGCCAGCAGTTCATCAGGAACCTACGAGCAGTACTTC.

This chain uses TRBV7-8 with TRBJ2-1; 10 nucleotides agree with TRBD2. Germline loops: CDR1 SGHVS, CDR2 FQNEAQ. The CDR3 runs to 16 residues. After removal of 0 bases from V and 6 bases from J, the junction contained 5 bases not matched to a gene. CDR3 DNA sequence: TGTGCCAGCAGCTTAGCCGGGACTAGCGTCGGCAATGAGCAGTTCTTC. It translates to CASSLAGTSVGNEQFF.

The CDR3 sequence: CASSQDNDPRGAYGYTF. CDR3 sequence (DNA): TGCGCCAGCAGCCAAGATAACGATCCCCGGGGTGCCTATGGCTACACCTTC. The chain links TRBV4-3 to TRBJ1-2; D not resolved. The CDR3 is 17 amino acids. Trimming took off 0 bases at V and 4 bases at J, with 18 bases between the two ends. Germline V gene data show CDR1 as LGHNA and CDR2 as YSLEER.

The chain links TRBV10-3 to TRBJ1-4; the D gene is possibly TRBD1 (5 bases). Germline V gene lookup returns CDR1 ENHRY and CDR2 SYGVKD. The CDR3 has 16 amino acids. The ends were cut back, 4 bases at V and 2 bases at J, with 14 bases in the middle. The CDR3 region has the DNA TGTGCCATCAGTGCGCTGGGGGGAGGTACTAATGAAAAACTGTTTTTT. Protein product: CAISALGGGTNEKLFF.

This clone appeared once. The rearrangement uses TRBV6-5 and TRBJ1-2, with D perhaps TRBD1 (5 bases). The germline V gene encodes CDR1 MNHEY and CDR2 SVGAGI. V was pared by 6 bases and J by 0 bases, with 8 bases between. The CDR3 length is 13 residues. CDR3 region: CASRPGTNYGYTF. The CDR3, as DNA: TGTGCCAGCAGACCAGGGACTAACTATGGCTACACCTTC.